The rows below give T cell receptor beta chains drawn from one sample of a study of T cell changes during pregnancy in multiple sclerosis. Method: immunoSEQ multiplex PCR; TCRdb's copy keeps in-frame clones and lacks some. The table shows 90,000 to 100,000 clones, with 90% to 95% occurring only once. The sample was peripheral blood, taken in the third trimester of pregnancy. These receptors originate from a female donor with multiple sclerosis, enrolled in a pregnancy study. Both conserved end residues are part of each CDR3. The D gene is left open where the match is weak. Part of the rows lack a size; the others show once, few, many or a class for expanded clones.

V: TRBV5-1
D: NA
J: TRBJ1-4
size: once
CDR3: CASSFSGIDEKLFF
DNA: TGCGCCAGCAGCTTTTCAGGGATTGATGAAAAACTGTTTTTT

V: TRBV30
D: TRBD1
J: TRBJ1-5
size: NA
CDR3: CAWRGGSYSNQPQHF
DNA: TGTGCCTGGAGAGGGGGCAGCTATAGCAATCAGCCCCAGCATTTT

V: TRBV2
D: TRBD2
J: TRBJ2-1
size: once
CDR3: CASSGSSYNEQFF
DNA: TGTGCCAGTAGCGGGAGCTCCTACAATGAGCAGTTCTTC

V: TRBV2
D: NA
J: TRBJ2-4
size: NA
CDR3: CASKQDKNIQYF
DNA: TGTGCCAGCAAGCAGGACAAAAACATTCAGTACTTC

V: TRBV7-9
D: TRBD2
J: TRBJ2-3
size: NA
CDR3: CASSVRTSGWTDTQYF
DNA: TGTGCCAGCAGCGTACGGACTAGCGGGTGGACAGATACGCAGTATTTT

V: TRBV15
D: NA
J: TRBJ1-2
size: NA
CDR3: CATSRERGFVRGASYTF
DNA: TGTGCCACCAGCAGAGAGAGGGGGTTTGTCAGGGGAGCGAGCTACACCTTC

V: TRBV10-3
D: TRBD2
J: TRBJ2-1
size: NA
CDR3: CAIGASGTYNEQFF
DNA: TGTGCCATCGGGGCTAGCGGGACCTACAATGAGCAGTTCTTC

V: TRBV5-1
D: TRBD1
J: TRBJ1-1
size: NA
CDR3: CASSSGGPEAFF
DNA: TGCGCCAGCAGCTCAGGGGGGCCTGAAGCTTTCTTT

V: TRBV9
D: TRBD2
J: TRBJ2-3
size: NA
CDR3: CASSPLLAGVTDTQYF
DNA: TGTGCCAGCAGCCCTCTACTAGCGGGAGTAACAGATACGCAGTATTTT

V: TRBV5-6
D: NA
J: TRBJ2-1
size: NA
CDR3: CASSPGVGNEQFF
DNA: TGTGCCAGCAGCCCAGGGGTAGGCAATGAGCAGTTCTTC

V: TRBV15
D: NA
J: TRBJ2-6
size: once
CDR3: CATSRDHRISGANVLTF
DNA: TGTGCCACCAGCAGAGATCACAGAATCTCTGGGGCCAACGTCCTGACTTTC

V: TRBV28
D: NA
J: TRBJ1-2
size: NA
CDR3: CASSFGQNNYGYTF
DNA: TGTGCCAGCAGTTTCGGACAGAACAACTATGGCTACACCTTC

V: TRBV7-2
D: NA
J: TRBJ2-6
size: NA
CDR3: CASSPELLSGANVLTF
DNA: TGTGCCAGCAGCCCCGAACTACTCTCTGGGGCCAACGTCCTGACTTTC

V: TRBV5-4
D: TRBD1
J: TRBJ2-5
size: NA
CDR3: CAWTGLETQYF
DNA: TGTGCCTGGACAGGGCTAGAGACCCAGTACTTC

V: TRBV6-1
D: TRBD1
J: TRBJ2-7
size: NA
CDR3: CASSESGGSSYEQYF
DNA: TGTGCCAGCAGTGAGTCAGGGGGAAGCTCCTACGAGCAGTACTTC

V: TRBV11-3
D: NA
J: TRBJ2-1
size: NA
CDR3: CASSFSSERYNEQFF
DNA: TGTGCCAGCAGCTTCTCTAGCGAAAGGTACAATGAGCAGTTCTTC

V: TRBV15
D: NA
J: TRBJ2-7
size: NA
CDR3: CATSRDNDFWVNRRYEQYF
DNA: TGTGCCACCAGCAGAGATAACGACTTCTGGGTCAACCGCCGCTACGAGCAGTACTTC

V: TRBV7-2
D: NA
J: TRBJ2-3
size: NA
CDR3: CASSLGPRTDTQYF
DNA: TGTGCCAGCAGTTTAGGGCCCCGCACAGATACGCAGTATTTT

V: TRBV19
D: NA
J: TRBJ2-1
size: NA
CDR3: CASSKRDNYNEQFF
DNA: TGTGCCAGTAGTAAACGGGACAATTACAATGAGCAGTTCTTC

V: TRBV4-1
D: NA
J: TRBJ2-2
size: NA
CDR3: CASSQEDFDFSPPTGELFF
DNA: TGCGCCAGCAGCCAAGAGGATTTCGACTTTAGCCCGCCCACCGGGGAGCTGTTTTTT

V: TRBV5-1
D: NA
J: TRBJ2-3
size: NA
CDR3: CASSLEGRGTDTQYF
DNA: TGCGCCAGCAGCTTGGAGGGCAGGGGCACAGATACGCAGTATTTT

V: TRBV25-1
D: NA
J: TRBJ2-7
size: NA
CDR3: CASSGRPGSYEQYF
DNA: TGTGCCAGCAGTGGTAGGCCGGGTTCCTACGAGCAGTATTTC

V: TRBV5-1
D: TRBD1
J: TRBJ2-2
size: NA
CDR3: CASAGGRTGELFF
DNA: TGCGCCAGCGCAGGGGGCAGGACCGGGGAGCTGTTTTTT

V: TRBV14
D: TRBD2
J: TRBJ2-1
size: NA
CDR3: CASSQRRTSGRHNEQFF
DNA: TGTGCCAGCAGCCAAAGGAGGACTAGCGGAAGGCACAATGAGCAGTTCTTC

V: TRBV5-1
D: TRBD2
J: TRBJ2-1
size: NA
CDR3: CASSLAQIAGGAYNEQFF
DNA: TGCGCCAGCAGCTTGGCCCAAATAGCGGGAGGCGCCTACAATGAGCAGTTCTTC

V: TRBV11-3
D: TRBD2
J: TRBJ2-1
size: NA
CDR3: CASSLDGGGYNEQFF
DNA: TGTGCCAGCAGCTTAGATGGCGGGGGATACAATGAGCAGTTCTTC

V: TRBV29-1
D: NA
J: TRBJ2-1
size: NA
CDR3: CSVAPTRGISYNEQFF
DNA: TGCAGCGTTGCTCCGACCCGCGGGATCTCCTACAATGAGCAGTTCTTC

V: TRBV28
D: NA
J: TRBJ1-1
size: NA
CDR3: CASTRGGGPVTEAFF
DNA: TGTGCCAGCACCCGGGGCGGGGGGCCGGTCACTGAAGCTTTCTTT

V: TRBV27
D: NA
J: TRBJ2-3
size: NA
CDR3: CASSLSRERTDTQYF
DNA: TGTGCCAGCAGTTTAAGCCGGGAGCGAACAGATACGCAGTATTTT

V: TRBV7-6
D: TRBD2
J: TRBJ2-5
size: NA
CDR3: CASSLRAGGTETQYF
DNA: TGTGCCAGCAGCTTACGGGCGGGAGGGACGGAGACCCAGTACTTC

V: TRBV27
D: TRBD1
J: TRBJ2-7
size: NA
CDR3: CASQDRGSYEQYF
DNA: TGTGCCAGCCAGGACAGGGGATCCTACGAGCAGTACTTC

V: TRBV7-9
D: NA
J: TRBJ2-2
size: once
CDR3: CASSPRADRNTGELFF
DNA: TGTGCCAGCAGCCCCCGGGCGGACAGGAACACCGGGGAGCTGTTTTTT

V: TRBV6-6
D: NA
J: TRBJ2-7
size: NA
CDR3: CASSYGQAEQYF
DNA: TGTGCCAGCAGTTACGGCCAGGCCGAGCAGTACTTC

V: TRBV4-2
D: NA
J: TRBJ1-5
size: NA
CDR3: CASSQGGGDYSNQPQHF
DNA: TGTGCCAGCAGCCAAGGTGGCGGAGATTATAGCAATCAGCCCCAGCATTTT

V: TRBV6-5
D: TRBD2
J: TRBJ2-7
size: NA
CDR3: CASSYGLAGGGYEQYF
DNA: TGTGCCAGCAGTTACGGGCTAGCGGGAGGAGGCTACGAGCAGTACTTC

V: TRBV4-2
D: NA
J: TRBJ1-5
size: NA
CDR3: CASSQDSGKQPQHF
DNA: TGTGCCAGCAGCCAAGATTCGGGGAAACAGCCCCAGCATTTT

V: TRBV29-1
D: TRBD1
J: TRBJ2-7
size: NA
CDR3: CSVANPGQGNEQYF
DNA: TGCAGCGTTGCTAATCCGGGACAGGGGAACGAGCAGTACTTC

V: TRBV4-2
D: NA
J: TRBJ2-7
size: NA
CDR3: CASSQETFYEQYF
DNA: TGTGCCAGCAGCCAAGAGACTTTCTACGAGCAGTACTTC

V: TRBV29-1
D: TRBD2
J: TRBJ2-3
size: once
CDR3: CSVAPRLAGTDTQYF
DNA: TGCAGCGTTGCCCCACGACTAGCGGGCACAGATACGCAGTATTTT

V: TRBV7-2
D: TRBD1
J: TRBJ2-2
size: NA
CDR3: CASSFNRGLSGELFF
DNA: TGTGCCAGCAGCTTTAACAGGGGGCTCTCCGGGGAGCTGTTTTTT

V: TRBV19
D: TRBD1
J: TRBJ2-7
size: NA
CDR3: CASSIGLQGAGYEQYF
DNA: TGTGCCAGTAGTATAGGTCTACAGGGGGCCGGCTACGAGCAGTACTTC

V: TRBV21-1
D: NA
J: TRBJ1-1
size: once
CDR3: CASSLGQGNTEAFF
DNA: TGTGCCAGCAGCCTCGGACAGGGGAACACTGAAGCTTTCTTT

V: TRBV29-1
D: TRBD1
J: TRBJ2-7
size: NA
CDR3: CSGGTGPREQYF
DNA: TGCAGCGGAGGGACAGGGCCACGCGAGCAGTACTTC

V: TRBV6-1
D: TRBD1
J: TRBJ1-2
size: once
CDR3: CASRDRASGYTF
DNA: TGTGCCAGCAGGGACAGGGCAAGCGGCTACACCTTC

V: TRBV5-1
D: TRBD2
J: TRBJ2-3
size: NA
CDR3: CASSLEGTSGADTQYF
DNA: TGCGCCAGCAGCTTGGAAGGGACTAGCGGGGCAGATACGCAGTATTTT

V: TRBV20-1
D: TRBD1
J: TRBJ2-4
size: NA
CDR3: CSARGPGQDDF
DNA: TGCAGTGCTAGAGGGCCGGGACAGGATGACTTC

V: TRBV11-3
D: TRBD2
J: TRBJ2-1
size: once
CDR3: CASSGSGVAYNEQFF
DNA: TGTGCCAGCAGCGGAAGCGGGGTAGCCTACAATGAGCAGTTCTTC

V: TRBV2
D: TRBD1
J: TRBJ1-2
size: NA
CDR3: CASPGQNYGYTF
DNA: TGTGCCAGCCCGGGACAGAACTATGGCTACACCTTC

V: TRBV6-5
D: TRBD1
J: TRBJ2-1
size: NA
CDR3: CASNDRDRGNEQFF
DNA: TGTGCCAGCAACGACCGGGACAGGGGTAACGAGCAGTTCTTC